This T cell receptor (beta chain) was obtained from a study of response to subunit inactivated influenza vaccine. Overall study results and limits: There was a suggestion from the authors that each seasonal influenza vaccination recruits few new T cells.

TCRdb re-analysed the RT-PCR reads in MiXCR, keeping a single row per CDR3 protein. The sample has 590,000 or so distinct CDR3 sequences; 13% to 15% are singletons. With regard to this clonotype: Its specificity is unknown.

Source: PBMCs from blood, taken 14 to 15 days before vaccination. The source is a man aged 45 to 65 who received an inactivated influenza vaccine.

CDR3 amino acids: CASIGQGADGYTF. CDR3 sequence (DNA): TGTGCCAGCATTGGACAGGGGGCAGATGGCTACACCTTC. The rearrangement links TRBV6-6 to TRBJ1-2; 11 bases are shared with TRBD1. The CDR3 loop spans 13 amino acids. The V and J ends lost 7 bases and 6 bases, in that order; junction bases with no gene match: 4. The germline CDR1 and CDR2 sequences are MNHNY and SVGAGI (reference sequence).